What follows is one TCR beta chain and its context. Its antigen is not known. These data come from a study of cytomegalovirus exposure and HLA in healthy donors. Study-wide points: According to a subsequent analysis, TCR clusters from the first cohort were inclined to appear together in the 110 or so validation repertoires. Overall, about 160 TCR beta chains were annotated as cytomegalovirus-associated. Researchers reported that a few CMV-associated chains were confirmed in vitro as CMV antigen-specific. High sensitivity and specificity were reportedly achieved when the classifier diagnosed cytomegalovirus status.

The protocol was immunoSEQ multiplex PCR, while the TCRdb copy is restricted to in-frame clones and leaves out a portion. The sample contains fewer than 150,000 clones, around 80% of which appear only once. Sequencing input: PBMCs. This receptor was identified in a man in his thirties or forties in good health and CMV-seropositive.

The CDR3 DNA reads TGTGCCAGCAGCTTAGCGCCACTAGCGGGCTCCTACAATGAGCAGTTCTTC. This translates into CASSLAPLAGSYNEQFF. This sequence joins TRBV7-2 and TRBJ2-1; 9 bases align to TRBD2. Germline lookup yields CDR1 SGHTA and CDR2 FQGNSA. The CDR3 sequence is 17 residues long. The junction had 3 bases not matched to a gene; V was cut back by 0 bases and J by 0 bases.